These T cell receptor beta chains were read from a single sample in a study of T cell repertoires in cytomegalovirus infection. One entry per CDR3 protein, called by TCRdb with MiXCR from the reads. The table has tens of thousands of distinct CDR3 sequences, about a fifth seen once. These TCRs are of unknown antigen specificity. Source: CD8+ T cells from cultured PBMCs, taken from culture after CMV antigen stimulation. Receptors were obtained from a human donor in good health (CMV status not recorded). Some clones in this sample may be carry-over from other donors' samples. CDR3s include the opening cysteine and the closing phenylalanine or tryptophan. Fields, in order: J gene, D gene, V gene, clone size, CDR3 DNA, CDR3 protein. D genes are given only for firm matches. Expanded clones are given a class, and other clones once, few, many or no size at all.

TRBJ2-2,TRBD2,TRBV29-1,NA,TGCAGCGTTGGCCTAGCGGGGGGGAACACCGGGGAGCTGTTTTTT,CSVGLAGGNTGELFF
TRBJ2-7,NA,TRBV19,few,TGTGCCAGTAGTATAGGACAGAACTCCTACGAGCAGTACTTC,CASSIGQNSYEQYF
TRBJ2-1,NA,TRBV24-1,few,TGTGCCACCAGTGATGAGGGCTCTGCTGAGCAGTTCTTC,CATSDEGSAEQFF
TRBJ1-6,NA,TRBV20-1,few,TGCAGTGCTCCAATGGAGGAGGGCTCCTATAATTCACCCCTCCACTTT,CSAPMEEGSYNSPLHF
TRBJ1-1,NA,TRBV12-3/TRBV12-4,many,TGTGCCAGCAGTTTATGGGTCAGGGCCCACACTGAAGCTTTCTTT,CASSLWVRAHTEAFF
TRBJ2-7,TRBD1,TRBV19,once,TGTGCCAGTAGTGCCAGGGGGTTCGACGAACAGTACTTC,CASSARGFDEQYF
TRBJ2-5,TRBD1,TRBV10-3,many,TGTGCCATCAGTGAAGCACAGGGGGTGGGAGGTAGACCTCATGGGACCCAGTACTTC,CAISEAQGVGGRPHGTQYF
TRBJ2-1,TRBD2,TRBV9,NA,TGTGCCAGCAGCGTAGATTCTGCGGGAGGGCCCAGTGAGCAGTTCTTC,CASSVDSAGGPSEQFF
TRBJ1-2,NA,TRBV6-5,many,TGTGCCAGCAGTTTACCGGACGGTGTCTACACCTTC,CASSLPDGVYTF
TRBJ2-3,TRBD2,TRBV15,many,TGTGCCACCAGCAGAGATATGGGACTAAACACAGATACGCAGTATTTT,CATSRDMGLNTDTQYF
TRBJ2-3,NA,TRBV29-1,many,TGCAGCGTTGTGCCCGAGGGGGGAAGCACAGATACGCAGTATTTT,CSVVPEGGSTDTQYF
TRBJ2-1,TRBD1,TRBV12-3/TRBV12-4,many,TGTGCCAGCACTCACCCGGGACAGACGTATAGCCAGCAGTTCTTC,CASTHPGQTYSQQFF
TRBJ2-7,TRBD2,TRBV25-1,many,TGTGCCAGCAGTTGGGAGGGCTACCCGCGGGAGCAGTACTTC,CASSWEGYPREQYF
TRBJ2-1,NA,TRBV7-9,NA,TGTGCCAGCAGCTTAGGGGCAGGGGACTCGGATGAGCAGTTCTTC,CASSLGAGDSDEQFF
TRBJ2-1,TRBD2,TRBV20-1,NA,TGCAGTGCTAGAGCGGGACTAGCGGGGGGGGGGACTAGCTCCTACAATGAGCAGTTCTTC,CSARAGLAGGGTSSYNEQFF
TRBJ2-3,TRBD2,TRBV20-1,many,TGCAGTGCTAAAGCGGGGGCCACAGATACGCAGTATTTT,CSAKAGATDTQYF
TRBJ2-5,NA,TRBV12-3/TRBV12-4,NA,TGTGCCAGCAGTTTCCGGGACGGGAGACAAGAGACCCAGTACTTC,CASSFRDGRQETQYF
TRBJ2-5,TRBD2,TRBV11-2,many,TGTGCCAGCAGCTCCCGACTAGCGGGAGCGGGGGAGACCCAGTACTTC,CASSSRLAGAGETQYF